A selection of T cell receptor beta chains follows, all from one sample in a study of beta chain features in type 1 diabetes. Sequencing was performed with immunoSEQ multiplex PCR; in TCRdb, only in-frame clones are kept and a portion is missing. The table lists about 160,000 clones, 7% to 9% of them singletons, with under 0.55% in the top ten. The sequencing sample was made of central memory CD4+ T cells from blood. These TCRs come from a man younger than 35 with type 1 diabetes. Each CDR3 is given with its conserved first and last residue. Each record gives: D gene, J gene, V gene, clone size, CDR3 protein, CDR3 DNA. The D gene is left open where the match is weak. Expanded clones are given a class, and other clones once, few, many or no size at all.

d_gene: TRBD1
j_gene: TRBJ1-6
v_gene: TRBV6-1
abundance: NA
CDR3aa: CASITGAVHNSPLHF
CDR3nt: TGTGCCAGTATCACAGGGGCGGTCCATAATTCACCCCTCCACTTT

d_gene: NA
j_gene: TRBJ1-1
v_gene: TRBV6-5
abundance: NA
CDR3aa: CASSYSTLGRGGEAFF
CDR3nt: TGTGCCAGCAGTTACTCAACCTTAGGCAGGGGCGGTGAAGCTTTCTTT

d_gene: TRBD2
j_gene: TRBJ2-3
v_gene: TRBV5-6
abundance: few
CDR3aa: CASSFRLAGADTQYF
CDR3nt: TGTGCCAGCAGCTTCCGGCTAGCGGGGGCAGATACGCAGTATTTT

d_gene: NA
j_gene: TRBJ1-5
v_gene: TRBV7-9
abundance: few
CDR3aa: CASSQTTGNSNQPQHF
CDR3nt: TGTGCCAGCAGCCAAACCACGGGAAATAGCAATCAGCCCCAGCATTTT

d_gene: NA
j_gene: TRBJ1-3
v_gene: TRBV27
abundance: NA
CDR3aa: CASSRVGSGNTIYF
CDR3nt: TGTGCCAGCAGCCGAGTCGGGTCTGGAAACACCATATATTTT

d_gene: TRBD2
j_gene: TRBJ2-1
v_gene: TRBV7-9
abundance: NA
CDR3aa: CASSLALAGELNEQFF
CDR3nt: TGTGCCAGCAGCTTAGCACTAGCGGGGGAGCTCAATGAGCAGTTCTTC

d_gene: NA
j_gene: TRBJ1-3
v_gene: TRBV9
abundance: many
CDR3aa: CASSVNGGSGNTIYF
CDR3nt: TGTGCCAGCAGCGTAAACGGAGGCTCTGGAAACACCATATATTTT

d_gene: NA
j_gene: TRBJ2-7
v_gene: TRBV18
abundance: NA
CDR3aa: CASSPAGGYEQYF
CDR3nt: TGTGCCAGCTCACCAGCCGGGGGTTACGAGCAGTACTTC

d_gene: TRBD1
j_gene: TRBJ2-2
v_gene: TRBV30
abundance: few
CDR3aa: CAISPGTGVGTGELFF
CDR3nt: TGTGCGATTAGTCCCGGGACAGGGGTAGGCACCGGGGAGCTGTTTTTT

d_gene: NA
j_gene: TRBJ2-1
v_gene: TRBV2
abundance: few
CDR3aa: CASTSGALEFF
CDR3nt: TGTGCCAGCACTTCAGGGGCTTTGGAGTTCTTC

d_gene: TRBD1
j_gene: TRBJ2-3
v_gene: TRBV6-6
abundance: NA
CDR3aa: CASALRQGAPDTQYF
CDR3nt: TGTGCCAGCGCCTTAAGACAGGGGGCCCCAGATACGCAGTATTTT

d_gene: TRBD1
j_gene: TRBJ1-6
v_gene: TRBV7-9
abundance: NA
CDR3aa: CASSSGQGSSPLHF
CDR3nt: TGTGCCAGCAGTTCCGGACAGGGGAGTTCACCCCTCCACTTT

d_gene: NA
j_gene: TRBJ2-5
v_gene: TRBV28
abundance: few
CDR3aa: CASHTGGRETQYF
CDR3nt: TGTGCCAGCCACACCGGGGGGCGGGAGACCCAGTACTTC

d_gene: TRBD2
j_gene: TRBJ2-5
v_gene: TRBV2
abundance: few
CDR3aa: CASSEAPLAGGGETQYF
CDR3nt: TGTGCCAGCAGTGAAGCCCCCTTAGCGGGGGGTGGAGAGACCCAGTACTTC

d_gene: NA
j_gene: TRBJ2-7
v_gene: TRBV18
abundance: few
CDR3aa: CASSSGGSYEQYF
CDR3nt: TGTGCCAGCTCATCCGGGGGCTCCTACGAGCAGTACTTC

d_gene: NA
j_gene: TRBJ2-1
v_gene: TRBV15
abundance: many
CDR3aa: CATSRDGLEYNEQFF
CDR3nt: TGTGCCACCAGCAGAGATGGCCTAGAGTACAATGAGCAGTTCTTC

d_gene: TRBD1
j_gene: TRBJ1-2
v_gene: TRBV2
abundance: few
CDR3aa: CASSEGQGHGYTF
CDR3nt: TGTGCCAGCAGTGAAGGACAGGGCCATGGCTACACCTTC

d_gene: NA
j_gene: TRBJ2-7
v_gene: TRBV6-1
abundance: few
CDR3aa: CASSAEQGYEQYF
CDR3nt: TGTGCCAGCAGTGCAGAGCAGGGATACGAGCAGTACTTC

d_gene: TRBD1
j_gene: TRBJ2-1
v_gene: TRBV5-1
abundance: few
CDR3aa: CASSLGQGDYNEQFF
CDR3nt: TGCGCCAGCAGCTTGGGCCAGGGGGACTACAATGAGCAGTTCTTC

d_gene: TRBD2
j_gene: TRBJ2-3
v_gene: TRBV19
abundance: many
CDR3aa: CASSRGLADTQYF
CDR3nt: TGTGCCAGTAGTAGGGGACTAGCCGATACGCAGTATTTT

d_gene: NA
j_gene: TRBJ2-5
v_gene: TRBV11-2
abundance: few
CDR3aa: CASRRLTPNGAGQQETQYF
CDR3nt: TGTGCCAGCAGACGACTTACCCCCAATGGGGCAGGGCAGCAAGAGACCCAGTACTTC

d_gene: NA
j_gene: TRBJ2-3
v_gene: TRBV5-4
abundance: few
CDR3aa: CASSQTGRVRDTQYF
CDR3nt: TGTGCCAGCAGCCAGACGGGAAGGGTGAGAGATACGCAGTATTTT

d_gene: NA
j_gene: TRBJ1-5
v_gene: TRBV18
abundance: NA
CDR3aa: CASSPSTDQPQHF
CDR3nt: TGTGCCAGCTCACCTTCGACAGACCAGCCCCAGCATTTT

d_gene: TRBD2
j_gene: TRBJ2-1
v_gene: TRBV5-1
abundance: NA
CDR3aa: CASSPREGGYNEQFF
CDR3nt: TGCGCCAGCAGCCCTCGGGAGGGGGGTTACAATGAGCAGTTCTTC

d_gene: TRBD2
j_gene: TRBJ2-7
v_gene: TRBV7-9
abundance: NA
CDR3aa: CASSLELAGEQYF
CDR3nt: TGTGCCAGCAGCTTAGAACTAGCGGGGGAGCAGTACTTC

d_gene: TRBD2
j_gene: TRBJ2-3
v_gene: TRBV10-2
abundance: NA
CDR3aa: CASSGWGLAGDDTQYF
CDR3nt: TGCGCCAGCTCTGGGTGGGGACTAGCGGGAGACGATACGCAGTATTTT

d_gene: NA
j_gene: TRBJ1-1
v_gene: TRBV11-2
abundance: NA
CDR3aa: CASSSEFRGTEAFF
CDR3nt: TGTGCCAGCAGCTCAGAGTTTCGGGGCACTGAAGCTTTCTTT

d_gene: TRBD1
j_gene: TRBJ2-5
v_gene: TRBV18
abundance: few
CDR3aa: CASSPATGNMRETQYF
CDR3nt: TGTGCCAGCTCACCAGCGACAGGGAATATGAGGGAGACCCAGTACTTC

d_gene: NA
j_gene: TRBJ2-4
v_gene: TRBV7-9
abundance: NA
CDR3aa: CASSFGRGGNIQYF
CDR3nt: TGTGCCAGCAGCTTCGGTAGGGGGGGAAACATTCAGTACTTC

d_gene: NA
j_gene: TRBJ1-5
v_gene: TRBV19
abundance: NA
CDR3aa: CASSTSAGAHQPQHF
CDR3nt: TGTGCCAGTAGTACCTCGGCAGGGGCGCATCAGCCCCAGCATTTT

d_gene: TRBD1
j_gene: TRBJ2-1
v_gene: TRBV28
abundance: few
CDR3aa: CASSPPGDRGRNEQFF
CDR3nt: TGTGCCAGCAGCCCCCCGGGGGACAGGGGGCGCAATGAGCAGTTCTTC

d_gene: NA
j_gene: TRBJ2-5
v_gene: TRBV7-6
abundance: NA
CDR3aa: CASSFRETQYF
CDR3nt: TGTGCCAGCAGCTTCCGGGAGACCCAGTACTTC

d_gene: TRBD1
j_gene: TRBJ2-1
v_gene: TRBV19
abundance: few
CDR3aa: CASSNQGAAEQFF
CDR3nt: TGTGCCAGTAGTAATCAGGGGGCGGCTGAGCAGTTCTTC

d_gene: TRBD2
j_gene: TRBJ2-4
v_gene: TRBV14
abundance: few
CDR3aa: CASSQEAWGASGSRAKNIQYF
CDR3nt: TGTGCCAGCAGCCAAGAGGCGTGGGGAGCTAGCGGGAGTCGGGCCAAAAACATTCAGTACTTC

d_gene: TRBD2
j_gene: TRBJ2-3
v_gene: TRBV4-2
abundance: NA
CDR3aa: CASSQGTSGATDTQYF
CDR3nt: TGTGCCAGCAGCCAAGGGACTAGCGGGGCCACAGATACGCAGTATTTT

d_gene: TRBD1
j_gene: TRBJ2-5
v_gene: TRBV9
abundance: NA
CDR3aa: CASSPDRGGETQYF
CDR3nt: TGTGCCAGCAGCCCGGACAGGGGAGGGGAGACCCAGTACTTC

d_gene: NA
j_gene: TRBJ2-5
v_gene: TRBV18
abundance: few
CDR3aa: CASSPPATGYRQYF
CDR3nt: TGTGCCAGCTCACCACCAGCGACAGGCTACAGGCAGTACTTC

d_gene: NA
j_gene: TRBJ2-2
v_gene: TRBV1
abundance: few
CDR3aa: CTSTPGGCGRELFF
CDR3nt: TGCACCAGCACCCCTGGTGGGTGCGGTAGGGAGCTGTTTTTT

d_gene: TRBD1
j_gene: TRBJ2-7
v_gene: TRBV18
abundance: few
CDR3aa: CASSPPTGPYEQYF
CDR3nt: TGTGCCAGCTCACCCCCGACAGGGCCCTACGAGCAGTACTTC

d_gene: TRBD1
j_gene: TRBJ2-7
v_gene: TRBV5-1
abundance: NA
CDR3aa: CASSLFVTGVYEQYF
CDR3nt: TGCGCCAGCAGCCTCTTCGTGACAGGGGTTTACGAGCAGTACTTC

d_gene: NA
j_gene: TRBJ1-1
v_gene: TRBV4-3
abundance: few
CDR3aa: CASSQNHQGTEAFF
CDR3nt: TGCGCCAGCAGCCAAAATCATCAGGGTACTGAAGCTTTCTTT

d_gene: TRBD2
j_gene: TRBJ2-3
v_gene: TRBV4-3
abundance: NA
CDR3aa: CASSQEGGLGYDTQYF
CDR3nt: TGCGCCAGCAGCCAAGAGGGGGGACTAGGGTATGATACGCAGTATTTT

d_gene: NA
j_gene: TRBJ1-1
v_gene: TRBV18
abundance: NA
CDR3aa: CASSPTANTEAFF
CDR3nt: TGTGCCAGCTCACCAACAGCAAACACTGAAGCTTTCTTT

d_gene: NA
j_gene: TRBJ2-3
v_gene: TRBV30
abundance: few
CDR3aa: CAWSVQADTQYF
CDR3nt: TGTGCCTGGAGTGTACAGGCAGACACGCAGTATTTT

d_gene: TRBD1
j_gene: TRBJ1-2
v_gene: TRBV2
abundance: few
CDR3aa: CASSRDRGPYNYGYTF
CDR3nt: TGTGCCAGCAGCCGGGACAGGGGGCCTTATAACTATGGCTACACCTTC

d_gene: NA
j_gene: TRBJ1-4
v_gene: TRBV14
abundance: NA
CDR3aa: CASSPTLRGDNEKLFF
CDR3nt: TGTGCCAGCAGCCCGACATTACGGGGGGATAATGAAAAACTGTTTTTT

d_gene: NA
j_gene: TRBJ2-5
v_gene: TRBV11-2
abundance: NA
CDR3aa: CASSFNIQETQYF
CDR3nt: TGTGCCAGCAGCTTTAACATTCAAGAGACCCAGTACTTC

d_gene: TRBD2
j_gene: TRBJ2-1
v_gene: TRBV5-6
abundance: few
CDR3aa: CASSSGTSGKVEQFF
CDR3nt: TGTGCCAGCAGCAGCGGGACTAGCGGGAAGGTGGAGCAGTTCTTC

d_gene: TRBD1
j_gene: TRBJ1-5
v_gene: TRBV2
abundance: NA
CDR3aa: CASIGTGGLGNQPQHF
CDR3nt: TGTGCCAGCATTGGGACAGGGGGATTGGGCAATCAGCCCCAGCATTTT

d_gene: NA
j_gene: TRBJ1-2
v_gene: TRBV28
abundance: few
CDR3aa: CASRNPYRNYLYGYTF
CDR3nt: TGTGCCAGCAGAAATCCATACAGGAATTACCTCTATGGCTACACCTTC